Here is one T cell receptor (beta chain) with its context. The antigen is undetermined. Trimming removed 1 base from V and 1 base from J, with 9 bases in between. The CDR3 is made up of 15 amino acids. Germline CDR1 is LGHNA and CDR2 is YSLEER. Sequencing used immunoSEQ multiplex PCR; TCRdb keeps in-frame clones, though not all of them. Among under 2,000,000 clones listed, roughly 94% were seen once. This sample was included in a study of shared clonotypes between healthy human individuals. Only CD45RO-negative cells positively selected for CCR7 counted as naive CD8 cells, so terminally differentiated effector memory CD45RA+ cells were excluded. Study observations and caveats: The four-donor shared clonotypes exceeded non-shared clonotypes in generation probability, with non-shared ones scoring lower. Sorted-subset sequencing was shown by rarefaction to be incomplete despite large depth.

The chain is built from TRBV4-3 and TRBJ2-3, with a weak D call TRBD2 (5 bases). Sequencing input: naive CD8+ T cells sorted from blood. This receptor was identified in a man between 18 and 29 years old in good health. The CDR3 reads CASSQGRRGTDTQYF. The CDR3 DNA reads as TGCGCCAGCAGCCAAGGGAGGCGGGGCACAGATACGCAGTATTTT.